This T cell receptor (beta chain) is from a study of tumor-infiltrating lymphocytes in primary liver carcinoma listed by TCRdb under 2017. In the study overall: Roughly five patients with histopathologically diagnosed primary liver carcinoma underwent surgical resection in China between November 2015 and March 2016. Of the five patients (three men and two women, aged 30 to 69 years), four had hepatocellular carcinoma and one had combined HCC and intrahepatic cholangiocarcinoma. The five patients had tumors of stage T1-T3 N0M0, with maximum diameters ranging from roughly 4.2 to 10 cm. Each sample produced about 3.5 to 7.13 million productive TCRbeta reads, and read depth showed no significant difference between tissue types. The study combined TCRbeta repertoire sequencing, expression microarrays and whole-exome sequencing across five regions of each liver tumor, with adjacent normal tissue and blood. TCRbeta repertoire sequencing covered about 35 specimens from 5 patients: around 25 tumor regions, 5 adjacent noncancerous liver tissues and 5 peripheral blood samples. High reproducibility was observed for the technical replicate repertoires, with mean shared-clone rates approximately 0.9 and correlation coefficients above 0.95.

TRIzol reagent was used to extract blood RNA from unsorted whole blood, while the DNeasy Blood & Tissue kit provided the germline DNA. At the time of sampling, the patients had chronic HBV infection and had not received any treatment. Around 4 milliliters of peripheral blood were collected into K2EDTA tubes before surgery. A constant-region primer and ProtoScript II reverse transcriptase were used to reverse-transcribe TCRbeta-specific cDNA from roughly 500 ng total RNA. TCRbeta libraries were built with three nested multiplex PCR rounds, a slightly modified ARM-PCR procedure. Each of the first two PCR rounds ran for around 9 cycles and used multiplex TRBV1-TRBV30 forward primers together with a Cbeta reverse primer. Sample barcodes and Illumina adapters were added in a final 25-cycle PCR using Deep VentR polymerase. Before sequencing, amplicons of 200-500 bp were purified from gel using a QIAquick gel extraction kit. TCRbeta amplicons were sequenced on an Illumina HiSeq 2500 with 250-bp paired-end reads. Concerning the study's data processing: Trimmomatic v0.33 was used to quality-trim the reads, and FLASH v1.2.11 was used to merge paired reads so that full CDR3 sequences could be recovered. MiGEC v1.2.1b assigned V, D and J germline segments to the rearranged TCRbeta sequences. VDJtools v1.0.0 computed clonotype statistics and Shannon-Wiener diversity indices. Except for diversity analysis, only the 250 most abundant clonotypes of each sample were used in subsequent analyses to reduce sampling bias. TCRdb applied fastp at Q25 and MiXCR to the public reads, then kept only in-frame beta chains. Here each entry gathers all rows of one CDR3 protein and keeps the most common genes and DNA. The V and J calls and clone size come from TCRdb's table, not from the authors' own analysis. The sample contains about 310,000 distinct CDR3 sequences, approximately 54% of them found a single time. The ten largest clones add up to more than 15% of the sample.

From the cysteine up to the phenylalanine, the CDR3 has a length of 12 residues. Of the read, only the CDR3 DNA is kept; its 36 bases are in frame from base 1. Remarks on this clonotype: There is no known antigen for this receptor. The junction does not match germline at one end; this may be a read error.

Beyond this particular receptor, the publication reports: The top 250 clones accounted for a significantly greater share of the repertoire in tumors than in blood (p = 0.039). Because only the TCR beta chain was sequenced and unpaired alpha chains were not captured, true repertoire diversity is likely underestimated. Only five or six patients were included in the study, and the authors note that the findings should be validated in a larger study. Comparison of CD4+ and CD8+ T cell repertoires was precluded by the use of bulk unsorted samples. Repertoire overlap was found to be higher between tumor regions (mean around 36%) than between tumor-adjacent (around 17%) or tumor-blood (around 15%) pairs, consistent with antigen-driven expansion.

The sample consisted of peripheral blood. The chain is encoded by TRBV12-3 or TRBV12-4 joined to TRBJ1-5, with the D gene not confidently named. The TCR was taken from a woman aged 25 to 39 with primary liver carcinoma and hepatitis B virus infection. The CDR3 here reads CASSDSYQPRYF. The DNA sequence follows: TGTGCCAGCAGTGATTCCTATCAGCCCCGGTATTTT.